A single sample is the source of the 21 T cell receptor beta chains below, sequenced in a study of CD8 T cells in Susac syndrome. Random hexamers were used to reverse transcribe an amount of about 0.45 to 1 ug RNA. TCRdb reanalysed the immunoSEQ multiplex PCR reads using MiXCR and keeps one entry per CDR3 protein. Of 300,000 to 350,000 distinct CDR3 sequences detected, roughly nine tenths appear once; the ten largest clones hold about 0.063%. The sequencing sample was made of CD4+ T cells from PBMCs. The receptor source for this set is a human donor with multiple sclerosis.

The chain has TRBV19 and TRBJ2-1, with TRBD2 as a possible D gene (6 bases). The V and J ends lost 5 bases and 0 bases respectively, with 11 bases between them. Germline V gene data show CDR1 as LNHDA and CDR2 as SQIVND (reference sequence). The CDR3 runs to 15 residues. The CDR3 loop reads CASSSQGLSYNEQFF. The CDR3 DNA is TGTGCCAGTAGTTCCCAGGGACTCTCCTACAATGAGCAGTTCTTC.

V gene TRBV7-2 combines with J gene TRBJ2-7, with 7 bases matching TRBD1. Trimming cost V 6 bases and J 5 bases; bases outside gene matches: 13. This CDR3 region has 15 residues. CDR1 is SGHTA, CDR2 FQGNSA, per germline. CDR3 DNA sequence: TGTGCCAGCAGACCAGACAGGGCATCCCTCGACGAGCAGTACTTC. Encoded protein: CASRPDRASLDEQYF.

The chain is built from TRBV29-1 and TRBJ2-5; TRBD2 aligns across 10 bases. J was trimmed by 5 bases and V by 4 bases; bases with no gene match: 7. Germline values: CDR1 SQVTM, CDR2 ANQGSEA. The CDR3 runs to 14 residues. CDR3 nucleotide sequence: TGCAGCGTTGTAGCGGGAGGCCGCGGGGAGACCCAGTACTTC. Translation: CSVVAGGRGETQYF.

This clonotype was picked up one time. The chain combines TRBV4-3 with TRBJ1-2, with 9 bases aligning to TRBD1. The ends lost 4 bases at V and 2 bases at J; junction bases unmatched: 8. The germline CDR1 and CDR2 sequences are LGHNA and YSLEER. CDR3 length: 16 residues. CDR3 nucleotides: TGCGCCAGCAGCCCCCCCGGGACAGGGACAAACTATGGCTACACCTTC. This translates into CASSPPGTGTNYGYTF.

The chain joins TRBV14 to TRBJ2-2, with D unclear. Per germline, CDR1 SGHDN and CDR2 FVKESK. CDR3 size: 14 residues. V lost 0 bases to trimming and J lost 7 bases, with 9 bases between them. The CDR3 is CASSQDRWIGELFF. The DNA of the CDR3 is TGTGCCAGCAGCCAAGATCGCTGGATCGGGGAGCTGTTTTTT. Full variable domain (missing parts from reference TRBV14 and TRBJ2-2): EAGVTQFPSHSVIEKGQTVTLRCDPISGHDNLYWYRRVMGKEIKFLLHFVKESKQDESGMPNNRFLAERTGGTYSTLKVQPAELEDSGVYFCASSQDRWIGELFFGEGSRLTVL.

The chain combines TRBV19 with TRBJ2-1, with D maybe TRBD2 (5 bases). V lost 3 bases, J lost 6 bases, and 15 bases lay in between. This CDR3 has 15 amino acids. CDR1 and CDR2 (germline): LNHDA, SQIVND (reference sequence). The CDR3 sequence: CASSIEADPSNEQFF. CDR3 bases: TGTGCCAGTAGTATCGAAGCGGACCCTTCCAATGAGCAGTTCTTC.

This sequence joins TRBV3-1 and TRBJ2-2; D possibly corresponds to TRBD2 (5 bases). CDR3 length: 18 residues. In germline, CDR1 is LGHDT, CDR2 YNNKEL (reference sequence). The germline V and J ends were trimmed by 2 bases and 1 base, with 17 bases remaining between them. The CDR3 region is CASSQYTPREGNTGELFF. The CDR3, as DNA: TGTGCCAGCAGCCAATATACGCCGAGAGAGGGGAACACCGGGGAGCTGTTTTTT.

The V call is TRBV20-1, the J call TRBJ2-3; 8 nucleotides agree with TRBD1. V shed 3 bases, J shed 0 bases, and the junction held 8 bases outside the gene matches. Per germline, CDR1 DFQATT and CDR2 SNEGSKA (reference sequence). The CDR3 has 16 amino acids. The CDR3 region is CSASSPGQVSTDTQYF. In DNA, the CDR3 is TGCAGTGCTAGTAGCCCGGGACAGGTTAGCACAGATACGCAGTATTTT.

In regard to this clonotype: One junction end disagrees with the germline gene, perhaps due to a read error. The chain is built from TRBV3-1 and TRBJ2-7; tentative D call: TRBD2 (6 bases). CDR3 length: 13 residues. Germline loops: CDR1 LGHDT, CDR2 YNNKEL (reference sequence). CDR3 residues: CASSQDLGAGQSF. In nucleotides, the CDR3 is TGTGCCAGCAGCCAAGATCTTGGGGCGGGGCAAAGCTTC.

The rearrangement uses TRBV29-1 and TRBJ2-5; TRBD2 matches 9 bases. Germline assignment: CDR1 SQVTM and CDR2 ANQGSEA. This CDR3 region has 12 residues. The trim removed 4 bases at V and 7 bases at J, leaving 4 bases unmatched. CDR3 loop: CSVGGLARTQYF. The CDR3 DNA reads TGCAGCGTTGGTGGACTAGCGCGGACCCAGTACTTC.

The V gene is TRBV12-3 or TRBV12-4, the J gene TRBJ2-1; 7 positions agree with TRBD1. The CDR3 totals 15 residues. J was trimmed by 4 bases and V by 3 bases; bases with no gene match: 6. CDR3 sequence reads: CASSLMRGRYNEQFF. The DNA for the CDR3 is TGTGCCAGCAGTTTGATGAGGGGGCGATACAATGAGCAGTTCTTC.

This chain uses TRBV5-8 with TRBJ2-5; D is perhaps TRBD1 (6 bases). The CDR3 extends over 14 amino acids. Germline values: CDR1 SGHTS, CDR2 YDEGEE. Trimming took off 2 bases at V and 7 bases at J, with 15 bases between the two ends. CDR3 coding DNA: TGTGCCAGCAGCTTTGAACAGGGCAGGTGGACCCAGTACTTC. Its protein product is CASSFEQGRWTQYF.

The rearrangement uses TRBV4-2 and TRBJ1-2, with a weak D call TRBD1 (5 bases). CDR3 length: 16 residues. Trimming stripped 1 base from V and 3 bases from J, with 15 bases between. Germline V lookup: CDR1 LGHNA, CDR2 YNFKEQ. The CDR3 DNA reads as TGTGCCAGCAGCCAAGTAGCCCAGAGGGGTGACTATGGCTACACCTTC. Translating gives CASSQVAQRGDYGYTF.

The chain couples TRBV24-1 to TRBJ2-1; the D call may be TRBD1 or TRBD2 (6 bases each). The CDR3 spans 12 residues. Germline loops: CDR1 KGHDR, CDR2 SFDVKD. Trimming shortened V by 9 bases and J by 7 bases, and 12 bases separated the two germline ends. This CDR3 reads CATAGGLNEQFF. The CDR3 nucleotides are TGTGCCACCGCCGGGGGCTTGAATGAGCAGTTCTTC.

The chain has TRBV9 and TRBJ2-5; D may be TRBD1 (5 bases). The CDR3 is made up of 15 amino acids. Germline V gene lookup returns CDR1 SGDLS and CDR2 YYNGEE. The V gene lost 1 base and the J gene lost 5 bases, with 15 bases spanning the gap. In nucleotides, the CDR3 is TGTGCCAGCAGCGTACAAATAGGGGTCGGGGAGACCCAGTACTTC. Protein: CASSVQIGVGETQYF. Together with reference TRBV9 and TRBJ2-5, the CDR3 gives the full variable domain: DSGVTQTPKHLITATGQRVTLRCSPRSGDLSVYWYQQSLDQGLQFLIQYYNGEERAKGNILERFSAQQFPDLHSELNLSSLELGDSALYFCASSVQIGVGETQYFGPGTRLLVL.

The chain combines TRBV20-1 with TRBJ2-5; perhaps TRBD2 as D (5 bases). Germline V lookup: CDR1 DFQATT, CDR2 SNEGSKA (reference sequence). The CDR3 runs 16 residues. Deletions cut 3 bases from V and 5 bases from J, with 22 bases between. This CDR3 reads CSASGLGQTQRETQYF. The CDR3 region has the DNA TGCAGTGCTAGCGGGTTGGGTCAAACCCAGCGGGAGACCCAGTACTTC.

The chain couples TRBV30 to TRBJ2-2, with a possible D match to TRBD1 (5 bases). V was clipped by 3 bases and J by 6 bases, with 8 bases between them. This CDR3 comprises 12 residues. Germline CDR1 GTSNPN, CDR2 SVGIG (reference sequence). CDR3 nucleotides: TGTGCCTGGAGCCCAGGGTCCGGGGAGCTGTTTTTT. Protein: CAWSPGSGELFF.

This clonotype was observed a few times. The V gene is TRBV18, the J gene TRBJ2-1, with unresolved D. This CDR3 has 13 amino acids. V was clipped by 6 bases and J by 7 bases, with 13 bases between them. Germline assignment: CDR1 KGHSH and CDR2 LQKENI. CDR3 nucleotides: TGTGCCAGCTCCCCCCTCCTTGGGAATGAGCAGTTCTTC. Protein product: CASSPLLGNEQFF.

The chain's CDR3 is CASSSRSPGNTIYF. The CDR3 DNA is TGTGCCAGCAGCTCCCGGAGCCCTGGAAACACCATATATTTT. This chain connects TRBV5-4 to TRBJ1-3; D unresolved. Germline values: CDR1 SGHNT, CDR2 YYREEE (reference sequence). This CDR3 has 14 amino acids. Trimming left V 3 bases short and J 2 bases short, with 9 bases between.

The genes are TRBV3-1 and TRBJ1-6; no clear D. The CDR3 extends over 16 amino acids. Germline V CDR1 and CDR2: LGHDT, YNNKEL (reference sequence). Trimming stripped 1 base from V and 7 bases from J, with 14 bases between. The CDR3 is CASSQGGVVVNSPLHF. The CDR3 nucleotides read TGTGCCAGCAGCCAAGGCGGCGTGGTGGTAAATTCACCCCTCCACTTT.

The J gene is TRBJ1-1, the V gene TRBV13, with no clear D. Germline-derived CDR1 and CDR2 are PRHDT and FYEKMQ (reference sequence). V lost 3 bases and J lost 0, with 14 bases in between. The CDR3 totals 16 residues. CDR3 sequence: CASSLTRAIMNTEAFF. The CDR3 DNA reads as TGTGCCAGCAGCTTGACAAGAGCGATCATGAACACTGAAGCTTTCTTT.